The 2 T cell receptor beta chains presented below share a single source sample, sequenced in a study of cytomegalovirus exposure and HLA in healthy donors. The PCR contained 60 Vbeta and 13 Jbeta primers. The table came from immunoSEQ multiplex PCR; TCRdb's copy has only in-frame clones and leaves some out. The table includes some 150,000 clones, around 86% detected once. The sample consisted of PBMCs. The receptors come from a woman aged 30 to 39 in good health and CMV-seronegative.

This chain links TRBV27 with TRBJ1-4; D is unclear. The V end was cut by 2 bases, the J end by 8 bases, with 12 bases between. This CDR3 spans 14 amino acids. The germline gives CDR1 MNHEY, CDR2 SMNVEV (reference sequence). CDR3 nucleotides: TGTGCCAGCAGTTTAAGCGGGCTAGGGGAAAAACTGTTTTTT. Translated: CASSLSGLGEKLFF.

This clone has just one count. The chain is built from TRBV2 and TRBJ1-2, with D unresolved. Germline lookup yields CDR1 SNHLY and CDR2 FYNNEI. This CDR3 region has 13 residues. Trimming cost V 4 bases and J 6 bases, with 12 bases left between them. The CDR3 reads CASSASAGNGYTF. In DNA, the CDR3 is TGTGCCAGCAGTGCATCGGCGGGGAATGGCTACACCTTC.